The T cell receptor (beta chain) under discussion was sequenced for a study of identical twins. V shed 8 bases, J shed 3 bases, and the junction held 4 bases outside the gene matches. The length of the CDR3 is 13 residues. Germline loops: CDR1 SGHTA, CDR2 FQGNSA. One entry per CDR3 protein, called by TCRdb with MiXCR from the 5' RACE reads. The sample records under 800,000 distinct CDR3 sequences, about 20% being singletons. This same sample was also taken into another study, of T cells expressing NK-cell markers. This second report adds: Once again these clonotypes came out on top in the CD3+CD56-NKG2C+ fraction of a few donors.

Sequenced: PBMCs. V gene TRBV7-2 combines with J gene TRBJ2-7; 10 bases are a match to TRBD2. The sequence came from a young woman in good health. The CDR3 DNA follows: TGTGCCAGCCGTTGGACTAGCGGCTACGAGCAGTACTTC. It yields the protein CASRWTSGYEQYF. Looking up the rest from reference TRBV7-2 and TRBJ2-7 gives the full variable domain: GAGVSQSPSNKVTEKGKDVELRCDPISGHTALYWYRQSLGQGLEFLIYFQGNSAPDKSGLPSDRFSAERTGGSVSTLTIQRTQQEDSAVYLCASRWTSGYEQYFGPGTRLTVT.